This is a list of T cell receptor beta chains from one sample in a study of cytomegalovirus exposure and HLA in healthy donors. Method: immunoSEQ multiplex PCR; TCRdb's copy keeps in-frame clones and lacks some. The sample shows 200,000 or so clones, and around 0.74% sits with its ten largest clones. Material for sequencing was PBMCs. The receptors stem from a boy between 10 and 17 years old in good health and CMV-seronegative. Both conserved end residues are part of each CDR3. A D gene is named only where the DNA matches it firmly.

J gene: TRBJ1-1; D gene: TRBD1; V gene: TRBV6-5; CDR3 protein: CASSPGQGDNTEAFF; CDR3 DNA: TGTGCCAGCAGCCCCGGACAGGGTGATAACACTGAAGCTTTCTTT
J gene: TRBJ2-7; D gene: TRBD1; V gene: TRBV7-3; CDR3 protein: CASSLGTGVNEQYF; CDR3 DNA: TGTGCCAGCAGCTTAGGGACAGGGGTCAACGAGCAGTACTTC
J gene: TRBJ1-2; D gene: NA; V gene: TRBV7-2; CDR3 protein: CASSLSAGQNYGYTF; CDR3 DNA: TGTGCCAGCAGCTTAAGCGCAGGGCAAAACTATGGCTACACCTTC
J gene: TRBJ1-2; D gene: NA; V gene: TRBV6-1; CDR3 protein: CASGPQPTPGYGYTF; CDR3 DNA: TGTGCCAGCGGGCCCCAACCAACCCCCGGTTATGGCTACACCTTC
J gene: TRBJ1-2; D gene: NA; V gene: TRBV25-1; CDR3 protein: CASSIPGGLGYTF; CDR3 DNA: TGTGCCAGCAGTATCCCCGGGGGGCTTGGCTACACCTTC
J gene: TRBJ2-3; D gene: TRBD2; V gene: TRBV5-1; CDR3 protein: CASSSGLAGGPADTQYF; CDR3 DNA: TGCGCCAGCAGCTCCGGACTAGCGGGGGGGCCGGCAGATACGCAGTATTTT
J gene: TRBJ2-1; D gene: NA; V gene: TRBV5-4; CDR3 protein: CASSLTWNEQFF; CDR3 DNA: TGTGCCAGCAGCTTGACTTGGAATGAGCAGTTCTTC
J gene: TRBJ2-1; D gene: NA; V gene: TRBV18; CDR3 protein: CASSAGGGDEQFF; CDR3 DNA: TGTGCCAGCTCTGCCGGGGGAGGCGATGAGCAGTTCTTC
J gene: TRBJ2-7; D gene: TRBD1; V gene: TRBV5-8; CDR3 protein: CASSFGTGHYEQYF; CDR3 DNA: TGTGCCAGCAGCTTCGGGACAGGCCACTACGAGCAGTACTTC
J gene: TRBJ1-5; D gene: NA; V gene: TRBV7-3; CDR3 protein: CASSLRGGRPNQPQHF; CDR3 DNA: TGTGCCAGCAGCTTACGAGGGGGAAGGCCCAATCAGCCCCAGCATTTT
J gene: TRBJ1-2; D gene: NA; V gene: TRBV28; CDR3 protein: CASIPPEEDGYTF; CDR3 DNA: TGTGCCAGCATCCCTCCCGAGGAGGATGGCTACACCTTC
J gene: TRBJ1-4; D gene: NA; V gene: TRBV5-1; CDR3 protein: CASSLAPGVGIAINEKLFF; CDR3 DNA: TGCGCCAGCAGCTTGGCACCCGGCGTCGGGATTGCAATTAATGAAAAACTGTTTTTT
J gene: TRBJ1-2; D gene: NA; V gene: TRBV5-1; CDR3 protein: CASTADYRAGYTF; CDR3 DNA: TGCGCCAGCACCGCAGACTATAGGGCCGGCTACACCTTC
J gene: TRBJ2-3; D gene: NA; V gene: TRBV5-1; CDR3 protein: CASSLEGLEADTQYF; CDR3 DNA: TGCGCCAGCAGCTTGGAGGGACTCGAGGCAGATACGCAGTATTTT
J gene: TRBJ1-1; D gene: TRBD1; V gene: TRBV2; CDR3 protein: CASSGWDRALNTEAFF; CDR3 DNA: TGTGCCAGCAGTGGATGGGACAGGGCCCTGAACACTGAAGCTTTCTTT
J gene: TRBJ1-5; D gene: NA; V gene: TRBV28; CDR3 protein: CASRLGTGGSNQPQHF; CDR3 DNA: TGTGCCAGCAGACTCGGGACGGGGGGTAGCAATCAGCCCCAGCATTTT
J gene: TRBJ2-3; D gene: TRBD1; V gene: TRBV30; CDR3 protein: CAWGRQGNVDTQYF; CDR3 DNA: TGTGCCTGGGGACGACAGGGGAATGTAGATACGCAGTATTTT
J gene: TRBJ2-1; D gene: NA; V gene: TRBV5-1; CDR3 protein: CASSVGRDNEQFF; CDR3 DNA: TGCGCCAGCAGCGTGGGCCGGGACAATGAGCAGTTCTTC
J gene: TRBJ2-2; D gene: NA; V gene: TRBV6-4; CDR3 protein: CASSETVAGGELFF; CDR3 DNA: TGTGCCAGCAGTGAGACGGTAGCTGGAGGGGAGCTGTTTTTT
J gene: TRBJ1-2; D gene: TRBD1; V gene: TRBV5-6; CDR3 protein: CASSFNEGADYGYTF; CDR3 DNA: TGTGCCAGCAGCTTTAATGAGGGGGCGGACTATGGCTACACCTTC
J gene: TRBJ2-5; D gene: TRBD1; V gene: TRBV2; CDR3 protein: CASRGDRAIMVSQYF; CDR3 DNA: TGTGCCAGCAGGGGCGACAGGGCCATAATGGTATCTCAGTACTTC
J gene: TRBJ1-4; D gene: NA; V gene: TRBV4-3; CDR3 protein: CASSRSAGPTNEKLFF; CDR3 DNA: TGCGCCAGCAGCCGTAGCGCGGGACCAACTAATGAAAAACTGTTTTTT